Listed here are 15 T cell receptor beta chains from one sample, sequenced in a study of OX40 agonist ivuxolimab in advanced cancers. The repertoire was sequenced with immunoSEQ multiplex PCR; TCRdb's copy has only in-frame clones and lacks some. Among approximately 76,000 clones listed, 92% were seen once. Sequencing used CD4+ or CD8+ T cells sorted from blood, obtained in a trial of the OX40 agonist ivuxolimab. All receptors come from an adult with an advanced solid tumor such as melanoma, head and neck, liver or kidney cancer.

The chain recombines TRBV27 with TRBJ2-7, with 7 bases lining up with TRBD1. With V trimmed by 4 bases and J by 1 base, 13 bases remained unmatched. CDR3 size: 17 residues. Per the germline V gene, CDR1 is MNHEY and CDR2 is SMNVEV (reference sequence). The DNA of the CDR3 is TGTGCCAGCAGTTCCTACCCAACAGGGGAGCGGTCCTACGAGCAGTACTTC. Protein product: CASSSYPTGERSYEQYF.

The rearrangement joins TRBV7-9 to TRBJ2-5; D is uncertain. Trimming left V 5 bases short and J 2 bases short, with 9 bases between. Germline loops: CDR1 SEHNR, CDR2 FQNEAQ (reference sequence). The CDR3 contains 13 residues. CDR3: CASSTIPQETQYF. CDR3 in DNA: TGTGCCAGCAGCACCATACCGCAAGAGACCCAGTACTTC. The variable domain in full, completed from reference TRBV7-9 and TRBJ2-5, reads DTGVSQNPRHKITKRGQNVTFRCDPISEHNRLYWYRQTLGQGPEFLTYFQNEAQLEKSRLLSDRFSAERPKGSFSTLEIQRTEQGDSAMYLCASSTIPQETQYFGPGTRLLVL.

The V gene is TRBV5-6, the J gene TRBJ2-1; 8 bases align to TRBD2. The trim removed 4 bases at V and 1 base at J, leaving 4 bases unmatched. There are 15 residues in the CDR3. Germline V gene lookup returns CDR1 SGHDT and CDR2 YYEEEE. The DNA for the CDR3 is TGTGCCAGCAGCGTAGGACTAGCATCCTACAATGAGCAGTTCTTC. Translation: CASSVGLASYNEQFF.

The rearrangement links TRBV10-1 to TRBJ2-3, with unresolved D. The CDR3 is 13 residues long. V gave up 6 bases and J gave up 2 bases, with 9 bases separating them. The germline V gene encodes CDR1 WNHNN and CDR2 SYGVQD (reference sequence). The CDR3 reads CASRARFTDTQYF. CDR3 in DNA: TGCGCCAGCAGGGCCAGATTCACAGATACGCAGTATTTT.

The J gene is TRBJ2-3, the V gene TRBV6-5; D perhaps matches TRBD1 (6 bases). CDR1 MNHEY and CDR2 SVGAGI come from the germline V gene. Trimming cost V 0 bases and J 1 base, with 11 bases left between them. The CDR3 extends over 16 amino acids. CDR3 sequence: CASSYSVTGRTDTQYF. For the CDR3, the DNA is TGTGCCAGCAGTTACTCTGTGACAGGTCGCACAGATACGCAGTATTTT.

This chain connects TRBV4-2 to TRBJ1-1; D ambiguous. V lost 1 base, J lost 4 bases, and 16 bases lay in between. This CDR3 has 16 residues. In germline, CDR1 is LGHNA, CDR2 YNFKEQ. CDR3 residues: CASSQVEGWVGTEAFF. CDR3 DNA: TGTGCCAGCAGCCAAGTGGAGGGTTGGGTGGGCACTGAAGCTTTCTTT.

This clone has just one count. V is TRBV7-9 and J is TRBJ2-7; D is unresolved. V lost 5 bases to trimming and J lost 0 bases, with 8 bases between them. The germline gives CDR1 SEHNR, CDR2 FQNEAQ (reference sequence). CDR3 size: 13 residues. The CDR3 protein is CASSPALSYEQYF. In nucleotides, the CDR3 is TGTGCCAGCAGCCCGGCCCTCTCCTACGAGCAGTACTTC.

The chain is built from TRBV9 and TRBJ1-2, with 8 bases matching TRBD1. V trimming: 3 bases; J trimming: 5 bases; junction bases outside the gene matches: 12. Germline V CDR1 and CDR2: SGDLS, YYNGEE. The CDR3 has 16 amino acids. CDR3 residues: CASSDPRLQGGYGYTF. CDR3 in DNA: TGTGCCAGCAGCGATCCTCGACTACAGGGGGGGTATGGCTACACCTTC. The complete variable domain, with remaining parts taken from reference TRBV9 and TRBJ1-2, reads DSGVTQTPKHLITATGQRVTLRCSPRSGDLSVYWYQQSLDQGLQFLIQYYNGEERAKGNILERFSAQQFPDLHSELNLSSLELGDSALYFCASSDPRLQGGYGYTFGSGTRLTVV.

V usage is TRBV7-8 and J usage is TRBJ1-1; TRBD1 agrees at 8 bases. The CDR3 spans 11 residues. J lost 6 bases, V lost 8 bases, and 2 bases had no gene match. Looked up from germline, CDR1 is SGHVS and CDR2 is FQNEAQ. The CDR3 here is CASGQGPEAFF. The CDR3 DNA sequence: TGTGCCAGCGGACAGGGTCCTGAAGCTTTCTTT.

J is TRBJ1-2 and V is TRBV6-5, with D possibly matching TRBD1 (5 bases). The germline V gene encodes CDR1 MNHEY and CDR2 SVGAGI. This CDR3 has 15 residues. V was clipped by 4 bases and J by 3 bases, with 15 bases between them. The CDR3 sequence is CASSSQGWFDYGYTF. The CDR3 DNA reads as TGTGCCAGCAGTTCCCAGGGCTGGTTCGACTATGGCTACACCTTC.

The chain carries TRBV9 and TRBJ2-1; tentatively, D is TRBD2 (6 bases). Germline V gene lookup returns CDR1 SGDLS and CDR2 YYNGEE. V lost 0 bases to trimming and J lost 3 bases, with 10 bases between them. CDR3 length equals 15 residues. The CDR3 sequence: CASSVVAVNYNEQFF. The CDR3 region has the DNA TGTGCCAGCAGCGTAGTAGCGGTGAACTACAATGAGCAGTTCTTC. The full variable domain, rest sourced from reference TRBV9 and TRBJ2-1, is DSGVTQTPKHLITATGQRVTLRCSPRSGDLSVYWYQQSLDQGLQFLIQYYNGEERAKGNILERFSAQQFPDLHSELNLSSLELGDSALYFCASSVVAVNYNEQFFGPGTRLTVL.

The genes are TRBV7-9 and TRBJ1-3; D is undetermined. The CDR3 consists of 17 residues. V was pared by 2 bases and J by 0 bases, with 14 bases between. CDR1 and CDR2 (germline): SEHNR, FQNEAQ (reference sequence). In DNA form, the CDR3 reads TGTGCCAGCAGCTTATTGATCCCCTCACTCTCTGGAAACACCATATATTTT. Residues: CASSLLIPSLSGNTIYF.

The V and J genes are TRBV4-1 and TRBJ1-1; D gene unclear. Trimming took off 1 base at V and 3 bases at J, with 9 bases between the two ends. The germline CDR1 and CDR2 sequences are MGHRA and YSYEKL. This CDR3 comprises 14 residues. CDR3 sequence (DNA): TGCGCCAGCAGCCAAGGGTCGGGTGACACTGAAGCTTTCTTT. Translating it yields CASSQGSGDTEAFF.

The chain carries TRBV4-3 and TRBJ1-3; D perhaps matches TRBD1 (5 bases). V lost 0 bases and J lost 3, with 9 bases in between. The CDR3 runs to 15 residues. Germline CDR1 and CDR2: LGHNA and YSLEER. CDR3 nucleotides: TGCGCCAGCAGCCAAGAAACGGGGGATGGAAACACCATATATTTT. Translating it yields CASSQETGDGNTIYF.

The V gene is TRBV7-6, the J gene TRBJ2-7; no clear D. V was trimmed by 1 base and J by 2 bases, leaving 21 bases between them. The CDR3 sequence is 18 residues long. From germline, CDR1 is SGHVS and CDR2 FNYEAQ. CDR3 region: CASSLGPAAVDTPYEQYF. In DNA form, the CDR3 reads TGTGCCAGCAGCTTAGGACCCGCAGCCGTGGATACCCCCTACGAGCAGTACTTC.